The clone carrying this T cell receptor (beta chain) was picked up a small number of times. Its antigen remains unknown. This sample is part of a study of T cells in Graves' hyperthyroidism and ophthalmopathy. Whole-study findings and limits: Appearing also in blood were most of the thyroid clonotypes expanded above 0.001.

This CDR3 is built from 17 residues. CDR1 is SGHRS and CDR2 is YFSETQ in the germline V gene. V lost 1 base, J lost 0 bases, and 14 bases lay in between. Regions amplified from RNA transcripts were the TCR beta CDR3 regions. The primer set for the first-round RT-PCR of the TCR CDR3 was HTBI. TCRdb recomputed calls from the multiplex PCR reads with MiXCR, one row per CDR3 protein. The repertoire has under 700,000 distinct CDR3 sequences, 16% of them found once; the top ten carry 15% to 20%. The genes are TRBV5-1 and TRBJ2-1, with D perhaps matching TRBD1 (6 bases). Input material: blood. This receptor was identified in a woman under 30 with Graves' hyperthyroidism. CDR3: CASSLNSGHLSYNEQFF. The CDR3 DNA reads as TGCGCCAGCAGCTTGAACTCGGGACACCTCTCCTACAATGAGCAGTTCTTC.